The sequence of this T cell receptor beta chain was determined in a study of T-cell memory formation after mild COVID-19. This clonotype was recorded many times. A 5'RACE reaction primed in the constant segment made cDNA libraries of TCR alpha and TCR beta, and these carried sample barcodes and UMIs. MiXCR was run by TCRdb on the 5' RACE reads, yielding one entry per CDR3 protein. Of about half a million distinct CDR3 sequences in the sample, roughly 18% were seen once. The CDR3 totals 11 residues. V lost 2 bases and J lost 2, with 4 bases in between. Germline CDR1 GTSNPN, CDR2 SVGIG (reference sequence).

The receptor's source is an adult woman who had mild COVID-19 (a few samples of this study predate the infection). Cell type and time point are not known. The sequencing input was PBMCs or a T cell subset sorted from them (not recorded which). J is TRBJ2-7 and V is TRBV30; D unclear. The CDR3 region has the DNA TGTGCCTGGAGTCAAACCTACGAGCAGTACTTC. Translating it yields CAWSQTYEQYF.